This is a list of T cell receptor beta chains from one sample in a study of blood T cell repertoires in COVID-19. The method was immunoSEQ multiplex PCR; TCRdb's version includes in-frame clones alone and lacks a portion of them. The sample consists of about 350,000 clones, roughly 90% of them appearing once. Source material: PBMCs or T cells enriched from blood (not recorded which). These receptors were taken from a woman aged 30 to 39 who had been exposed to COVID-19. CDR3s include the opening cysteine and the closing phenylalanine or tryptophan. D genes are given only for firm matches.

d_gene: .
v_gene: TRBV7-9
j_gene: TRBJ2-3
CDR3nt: TGTGCTATCCCCGGACAGCAAAGCACAGATACGCAGTATTTT
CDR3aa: CAIPGQQSTDTQYF

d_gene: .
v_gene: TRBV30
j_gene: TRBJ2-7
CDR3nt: TGTGCCTGGCCCCAGGGGATGTACGAGCAGTACTTC
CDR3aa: CAWPQGMYEQYF

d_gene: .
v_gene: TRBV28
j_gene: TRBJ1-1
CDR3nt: TGTGCCAGCAGTCTCCTAATGGCTGAAGCTTTCTTT
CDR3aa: CASSLLMAEAFF

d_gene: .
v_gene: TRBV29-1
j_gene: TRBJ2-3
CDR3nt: TGCAGCGTTGTTACAAATACGCAGTATTTT
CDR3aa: CSVVTNTQYF

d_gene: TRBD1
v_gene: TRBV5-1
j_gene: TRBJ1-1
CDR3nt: TGCGCCAGCAGAACGGACAGGACTAACACTGAAGCTTTCTTT
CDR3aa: CASRTDRTNTEAFF

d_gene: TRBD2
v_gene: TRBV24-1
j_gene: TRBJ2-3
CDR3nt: TGTGCCACCAGTGATGCAAGCGGGAGTAGCACAGATACGCAGTATTTT
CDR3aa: CATSDASGSSTDTQYF

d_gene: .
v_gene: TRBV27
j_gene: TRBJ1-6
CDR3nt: TGTGCCAGCAGGGCGGGCTATAATTCACCCCTCCACTTT
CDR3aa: CASRAGYNSPLHF

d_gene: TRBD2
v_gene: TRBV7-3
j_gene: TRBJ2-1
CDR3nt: TGTGCCAGCAGCTTATACAGAACCGGGACTAGCGGGAATGAGCAGTTCTTC
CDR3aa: CASSLYRTGTSGNEQFF

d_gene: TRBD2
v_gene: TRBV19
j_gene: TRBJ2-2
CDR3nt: TGTGCCAGTAGTTTTCGGAGCGGGAGGGCCTCGAACACCGGGGAGCTGTTTTTT
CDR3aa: CASSFRSGRASNTGELFF

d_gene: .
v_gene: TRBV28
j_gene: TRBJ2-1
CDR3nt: TGTGCCAGCAGTGGGCCCAGGGAGCAGTTCTTC
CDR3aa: CASSGPREQFF

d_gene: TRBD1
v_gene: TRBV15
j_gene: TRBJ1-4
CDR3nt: TGTGCCACTAACAGGGGGCAATCTGAAAAACTGTTTTTT
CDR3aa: CATNRGQSEKLFF

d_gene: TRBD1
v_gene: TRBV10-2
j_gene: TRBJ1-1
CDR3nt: TGCGCCAGCAGGACAGGGTTGAACACTGAAGCTTTCTTT
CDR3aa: CASRTGLNTEAFF

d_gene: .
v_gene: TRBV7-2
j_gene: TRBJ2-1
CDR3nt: TGTGCCAGCAGCTTCTACCTTAGCGATGAGCAGTTCTTC
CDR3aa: CASSFYLSDEQFF

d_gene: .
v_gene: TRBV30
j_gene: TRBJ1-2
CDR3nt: TGTGCCTGGAGTGTAGGCAGGGTGAGTGGCTACACCTTC
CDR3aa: CAWSVGRVSGYTF

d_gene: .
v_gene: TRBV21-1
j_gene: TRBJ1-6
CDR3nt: TGTGCCAGCAGTCTCCAAGGGACAGGGACATCACCCCTCCACTTT
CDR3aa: CASSLQGTGTSPLHF

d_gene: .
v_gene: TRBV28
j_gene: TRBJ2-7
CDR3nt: TGTGCCAGCAGACCAGGGACTGAGGCATACGAGCAGTACTTC
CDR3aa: CASRPGTEAYEQYF

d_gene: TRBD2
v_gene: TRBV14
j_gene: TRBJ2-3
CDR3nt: TGTGCCAGCAGCCTGTTAGCGGGCGGGAGGAGGATAGATACGCAGTATTTT
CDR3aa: CASSLLAGGRRIDTQYF

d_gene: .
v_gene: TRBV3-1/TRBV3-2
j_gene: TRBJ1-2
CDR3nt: TGTGCCAGCAGCCACGTCCGCGGGGATACTGGCTACACCTTC
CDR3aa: CASSHVRGDTGYTF